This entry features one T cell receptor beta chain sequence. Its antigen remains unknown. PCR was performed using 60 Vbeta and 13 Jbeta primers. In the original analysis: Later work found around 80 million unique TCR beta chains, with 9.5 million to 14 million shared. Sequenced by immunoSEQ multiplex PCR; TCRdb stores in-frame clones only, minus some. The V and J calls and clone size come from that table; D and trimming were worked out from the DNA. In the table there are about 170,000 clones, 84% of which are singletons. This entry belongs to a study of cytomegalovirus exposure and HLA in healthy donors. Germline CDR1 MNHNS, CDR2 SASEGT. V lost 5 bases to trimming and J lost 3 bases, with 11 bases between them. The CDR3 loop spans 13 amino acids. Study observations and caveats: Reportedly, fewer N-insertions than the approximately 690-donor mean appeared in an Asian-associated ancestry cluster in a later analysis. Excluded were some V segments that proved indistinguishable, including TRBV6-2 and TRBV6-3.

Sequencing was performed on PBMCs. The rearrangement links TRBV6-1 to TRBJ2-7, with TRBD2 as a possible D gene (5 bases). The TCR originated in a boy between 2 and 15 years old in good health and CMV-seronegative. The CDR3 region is CASSPTDYYEQYF. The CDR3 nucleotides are TGTGCCAGCAGTCCCACTGACTACTACGAGCAGTACTTC.